Sequencing of this TCR beta chain was carried out in a study of T cell responses to AZD1222 COVID-19 vaccine. The data were produced by immunoSEQ multiplex PCR, yet TCRdb's version contains in-frame clones alone and is incomplete. The sample contains approximately 150,000 clones, approximately 90% of which appear only once. With regard to this clone: Its antigen remains unidentified.

The CDR3 length is 16 residues. Germline-derived CDR1 and CDR2 are MNHNY and SVGAGI (reference sequence). The V segment lost 6 bases and the J segment 1 base; nucleotides outside the gene matches: 12. Overall study findings and caveats: Spike was spanned by vaccine-associated CD4 TCRs, which were dominant at 160-218 and 743-854. The study identified only six AZD1222 recipients as seropositive at baseline.

This chain uses TRBV6-6 with TRBJ2-7; 7 bases fit TRBD2. The input for sequencing was peripheral blood, taken 28 days after the second AZD1222 dose. This TCR derives from an adult who received the AZD1222 COVID-19 vaccine. The CDR3: CASSRGTHGGSYEQYF. Written as DNA, the CDR3 is TGTGCCAGCAGCCGGGGGACTCACGGGGGGTCCTACGAGCAGTACTTC.